This TCR beta chain was profiled in a study of blood T cell repertoires in COVID-19. Study context: Collection of acute and convalescent COVID-19 samples took place in the United States, Italy and Spain. PBMCs, B-cell-depleted T cells, or T cells provided the cDNA or gDNA that made up the material.

Authors' methods: Researchers report that nucleated cell counts were estimated from reference gene primer amplification. TCRdb's table, derived via immunoSEQ multiplex PCR, lists solely in-frame clones and lacks some. That table furnishes V, J and clone size, whereas the DNA furnished D and trimming. The sample lists tens of thousands of clones, 70% to 80% occurring once. This CDR3 is 15 amino acids long. Trimming took off 7 bases at V and 0 bases at J, with 15 bases between the two ends. The germline V gene encodes CDR1 LNHDA and CDR2 SQIVND (reference sequence). Sequencing was carried out using peripheral blood. This rearrangement joins TRBV19 to TRBJ1-1, with D perhaps matching TRBD1 (6 bases). This sequence originates from a woman over 75 with acute or convalescent COVID-19. CDR3 sequence: CASTGWGQMNTEAFF. The CDR3 DNA follows: TGTGCCAGTACCGGGTGGGGGCAGATGAACACTGAAGCTTTCTTT.